This record concerns one T cell receptor beta chain sequence. The sample originates from a study of T cell responses to AZD1222 COVID-19 vaccine. Sequencing was performed with immunoSEQ multiplex PCR; in TCRdb, only in-frame clones are kept and a portion is missing. The table shows 200,000 or so clones, with roughly 91% occurring only once. Here the sequenced sample was peripheral blood, taken on day 0 of MenACWY control vaccination. This receptor was identified in an adult in good health.

CDR3 loop: CSVGDRGKEPQHF. CDR3 DNA: TGCAGCGTTGGGGACAGGGGTAAAGAGCCCCAGCATTTT. The genes are TRBV29-1 and TRBJ1-5, with TRBD1 identical over 10 bases. CDR3 length equals 13 residues. Germline V gene sequence: CDR1 SQVTM, CDR2 ANQGSEA. The trim removed 4 bases at V and 8 bases at J, leaving 5 bases unmatched.